This T cell receptor (beta chain) was documented in a study of patients and donors after allogeneic stem cell transplantation. TCRdb used MiXCR to reprocess the RT-PCR reads, holding one entry per CDR3 protein. The sample has 900,000 to 1,000,000 distinct CDR3 sequences, more than 15% seen once. The CDR3 totals 14 residues. Losses at the gene ends were 4 bases for V and 5 bases for J; bases not matched to a gene: 6. The germline V gene encodes CDR1 SGHTA and CDR2 FQGTGA. The TCR comes from a human donor who was either an allogeneic HSCT recipient or a stem cell or donor lymphocyte infusion donor (not recorded which). It is not recorded whose cells these are; they may come from a transplant donor. V usage is TRBV7-3 and J usage is TRBJ2-5; 8 nucleotides align to TRBD2. The sequenced sample consisted of blood, either unsorted or a sorted T cell fraction (not recorded which). The CDR3 is CASSSRGGRETQYF. In DNA, the CDR3 is TGTGCCAGCAGCTCACGGGGGGGCCGGGAGACCCAGTACTTC. Together with reference TRBV7-3 and TRBJ2-5, the CDR3 gives the full variable domain: GAGVSQTPSNKVTEKGKYVELRCDPISGHTALYWYRQSLGQGPEFLIYFQGTGAADDSGLPNDRFFAVRPEGSVSTLKIQRTERGDSAVYLCASSSRGGRETQYFGPGTRLLVL.